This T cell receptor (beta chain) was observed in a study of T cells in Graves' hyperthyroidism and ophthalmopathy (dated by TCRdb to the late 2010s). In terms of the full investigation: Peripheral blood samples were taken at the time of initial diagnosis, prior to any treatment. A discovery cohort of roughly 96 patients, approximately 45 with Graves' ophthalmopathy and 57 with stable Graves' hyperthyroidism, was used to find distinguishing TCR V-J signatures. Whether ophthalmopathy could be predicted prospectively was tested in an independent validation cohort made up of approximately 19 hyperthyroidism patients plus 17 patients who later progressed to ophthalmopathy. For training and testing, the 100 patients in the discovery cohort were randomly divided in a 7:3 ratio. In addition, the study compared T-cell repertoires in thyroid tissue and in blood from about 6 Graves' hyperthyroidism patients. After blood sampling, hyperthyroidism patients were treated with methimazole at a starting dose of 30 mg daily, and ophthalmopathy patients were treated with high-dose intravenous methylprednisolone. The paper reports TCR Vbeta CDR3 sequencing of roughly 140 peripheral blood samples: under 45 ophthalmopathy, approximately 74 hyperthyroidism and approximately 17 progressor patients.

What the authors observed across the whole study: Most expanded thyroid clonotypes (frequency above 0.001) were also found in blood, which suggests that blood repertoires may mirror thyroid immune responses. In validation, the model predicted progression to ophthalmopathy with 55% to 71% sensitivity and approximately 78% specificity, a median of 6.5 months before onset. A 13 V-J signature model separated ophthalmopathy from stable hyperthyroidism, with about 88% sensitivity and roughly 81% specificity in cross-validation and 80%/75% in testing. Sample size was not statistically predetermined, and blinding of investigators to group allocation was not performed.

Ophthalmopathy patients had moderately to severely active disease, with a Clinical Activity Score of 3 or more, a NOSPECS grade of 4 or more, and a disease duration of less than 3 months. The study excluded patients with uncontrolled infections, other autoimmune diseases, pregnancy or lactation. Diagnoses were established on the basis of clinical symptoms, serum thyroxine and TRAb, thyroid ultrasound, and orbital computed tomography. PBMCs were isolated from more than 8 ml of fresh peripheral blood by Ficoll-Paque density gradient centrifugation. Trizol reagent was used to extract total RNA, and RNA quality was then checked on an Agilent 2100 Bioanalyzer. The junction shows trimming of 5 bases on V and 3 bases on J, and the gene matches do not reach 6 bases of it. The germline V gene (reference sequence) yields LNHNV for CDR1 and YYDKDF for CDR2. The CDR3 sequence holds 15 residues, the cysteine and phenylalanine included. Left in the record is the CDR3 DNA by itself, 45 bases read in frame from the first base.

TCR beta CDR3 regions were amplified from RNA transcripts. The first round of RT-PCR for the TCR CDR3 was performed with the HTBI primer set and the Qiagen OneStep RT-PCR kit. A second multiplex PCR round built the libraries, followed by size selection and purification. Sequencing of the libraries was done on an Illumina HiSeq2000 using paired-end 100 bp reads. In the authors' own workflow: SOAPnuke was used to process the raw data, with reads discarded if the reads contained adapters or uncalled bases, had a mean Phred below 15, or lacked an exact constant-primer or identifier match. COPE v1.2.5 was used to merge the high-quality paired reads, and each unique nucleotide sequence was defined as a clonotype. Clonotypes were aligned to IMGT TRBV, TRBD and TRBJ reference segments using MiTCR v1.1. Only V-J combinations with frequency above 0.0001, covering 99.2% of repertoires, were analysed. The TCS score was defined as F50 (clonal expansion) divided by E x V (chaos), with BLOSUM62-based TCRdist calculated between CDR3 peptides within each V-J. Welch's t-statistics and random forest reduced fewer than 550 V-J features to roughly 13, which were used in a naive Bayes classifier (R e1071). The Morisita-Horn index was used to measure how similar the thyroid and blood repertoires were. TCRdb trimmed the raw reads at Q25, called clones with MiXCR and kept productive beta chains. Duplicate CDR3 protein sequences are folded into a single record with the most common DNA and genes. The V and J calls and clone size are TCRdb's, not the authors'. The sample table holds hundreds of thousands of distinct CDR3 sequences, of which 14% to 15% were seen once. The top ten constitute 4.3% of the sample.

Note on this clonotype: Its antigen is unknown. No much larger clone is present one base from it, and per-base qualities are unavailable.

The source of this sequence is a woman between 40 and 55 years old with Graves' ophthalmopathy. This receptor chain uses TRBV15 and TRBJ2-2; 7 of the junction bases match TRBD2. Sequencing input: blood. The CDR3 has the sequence CATSPPGGYTGELFF. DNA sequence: TGTGCCACCAGCCCACCGGGGGGTTACACCGGGGAGCTGTTTTTT. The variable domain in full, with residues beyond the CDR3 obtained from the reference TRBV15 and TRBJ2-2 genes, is DAMVIQNPRYQVTQFGKPVTLSCSQTLNHNVMYWYQQKSSQAPKLLFHYYDKDFNNEADTPDNFQSRRPNTSFCFLDIRSPGLGDTAMYLCATSPPGGYTGELFFGEGSRLTVL.